This T cell receptor beta chain was obtained from a study of T cell clusters in autoimmune cytopenias. This clonotype is classed as medium-sized by frequency. TRB was amplified by touch-down multiplex PCR, primer pools A and B combined. TCRdb reprocessed the multiplex PCR reads and stores each CDR3 protein as one record, lacking DNA. The sample table sets out 6,500 to 10,000 distinct CDR3 sequences. Roughly 38,000 genome equivalents of blood DNA were amplified for TRB. CDR3 size: 14 residues. Germline CDR1 MNHEY, CDR2 SVGAGI. The J gene is TRBJ2-7, the V gene TRBV6-5. Input material: peripheral blood. This TCR was recovered from a human donor with an autoimmune cytopenia or autoimmune hepatitis (not recorded which). The CDR3 region is CASSYLHNSYEQYF.